A single TCR beta chain is shown here with its context. Its antigen is unidentified. Between the trimmed V and J ends, which lost 0 bases and 7 bases, there was a span of 7 bases. Germline V gene data show CDR1 as SNHLY and CDR2 as FYNNEI. The CDR3 contains 12 residues. The entry originates in a study of beta chain features in type 1 diabetes. Study-level results: Type 1 diabetes patients had moderately but significantly shorter TCRB CDR3s in all four CD4+ subsets. Type 1 diabetes patients had fewer VDJ junction insertions and more deletions.

The sequenced template was cDNA made from the entire isolated RNA. Approximately 3.9 million reads per sample were averaged for naive, central memory and regulatory samples. Clones were read by immunoSEQ multiplex PCR, and TCRdb kept only the in-frame ones, dropping some. Among 400,000 to 500,000 clones, approximately 14% were seen once, and the ten largest hold roughly 0.04%. This TCR derives from a man aged 25-45 years in good health. The chain employs TRBV2 and TRBJ2-7; D not resolved. Sequencing was done on a sample of naive CD4+ T cells from blood. The CDR3: CASSEAGEEQYF. As DNA, the CDR3 is TGTGCCAGCAGTGAAGCGGGTGAAGAGCAGTACTTC.